A selection of T cell receptor beta chains follows, all from one sample in a study of CD8+CD57+ T cells in acquired aplastic anemia. TCRdb analysed the reads with MiXCR anew, one entry per CDR3 protein. The table has about 210,000 distinct CDR3 sequences, under 65% seen once. The sequenced material came from sorted CD4+, CD8+, or CD8+CD57+ T cells (not recorded which) from PBMCs. The receptor source for this set is a human donor in good health. Each CDR3 is given with its conserved first and last residue. D genes are given only for firm matches. For some rows the clone size is stated as once, few or many, or as a class when expanded; others skip it.

d_call	v_call	j_call	clone_size	cdr3_nt	cdr3_aa
NA	TRBV7-8	TRBJ1-4	NA	TGTGCCAGCAGCTTAGCGGACAGAGATGAAAAACTGTTTTTT	CASSLADRDEKLFF
NA	TRBV7-2	TRBJ1-2	NA	TGTGCCAGCAGCCCCGCGGGAGCAGCTGGCTACACCTTC	CASSPAGAAGYTF
TRBD1	TRBV7-9	TRBJ2-3	NA	TGTGCCAGCAGCCACGGACAGGGGGAGGCTACAGATACGCAGTATTTT	CASSHGQGEATDTQYF
NA	TRBV5-1	TRBJ1-4	many	TGCGCCAGCAGCTTGTTGCTGGGTGGTGAAAAACTGTTTTTT	CASSLLLGGEKLFF
TRBD1	TRBV19	TRBJ1-6	NA	TGTGCCAGTAGTGGGGGACAGGAGTTTTCACCCCTCCACTTT	CASSGGQEFSPLHF
TRBD1	TRBV24-1	TRBJ1-2	NA	TGTGCCACCAGTGAACACCACAGGGGGCTTAACTATGGCTACACCTTC	CATSEHHRGLNYGYTF
TRBD2	TRBV25-1	TRBJ2-1	NA	TGTGCCAGCAGCCCCGGGACTAGCTCAGAGCAGTTCTTC	CASSPGTSSEQFF
NA	TRBV5-5	TRBJ2-7	NA	TGTGCCAGCAGCACAGGGATAGGCGAGCAGTACTTC	CASSTGIGEQYF
TRBD1	TRBV20-1	TRBJ1-1	few	TGCAGTGCTGGGGTAGGGGGCATGAACACTGAAGCTTTCTTT	CSAGVGGMNTEAFF
NA	TRBV20-1	TRBJ2-3	many	TGCAGTGCTAGGGCCGTCCCCACAGATACGCAGTATTTT	CSARAVPTDTQYF
TRBD1	TRBV5-1	TRBJ1-6	NA	TGCGCCAGCAGCCGGGACAGGGAGGGATCACCCCTCCACTTT	CASSRDREGSPLHF
NA	TRBV29-1	TRBJ2-1	NA	TGCAGCGTCTTCACAGCCCTAGGGGAGCAGTTCTTC	CSVFTALGEQFF
NA	TRBV25-1	TRBJ1-6	NA	TGTGCCAGCAGTGGGGCTGCCTATAATTCACCCCTCCACTTT	CASSGAAYNSPLHF
TRBD1	TRBV29-1	TRBJ1-6	many	TGCAGCGGCCCCGGGACAGGGAATTCACCCCTCCACTTT	CSGPGTGNSPLHF
NA	TRBV19	TRBJ2-5	NA	TGTGCCAGTAGCCCTCCAAATCAAGAGACCCAGTACTTC	CASSPPNQETQYF
NA	TRBV29-1	TRBJ2-7	many	TGCAGCGTTGAAGATCCCCCGGGGGTCGAGCAGTACTTC	CSVEDPPGVEQYF
NA	TRBV12-3/TRBV12-4	TRBJ1-5	NA	TGTGCCAGCAGTTCGGCCGGGCACAATCAGCCCCAGCATTTT	CASSSAGHNQPQHF
TRBD2	TRBV9	TRBJ2-1	many	TGTGCCAGCAGCGTAGTCGGGGGGGTCTACAATGAGCAGTTCTTC	CASSVVGGVYNEQFF